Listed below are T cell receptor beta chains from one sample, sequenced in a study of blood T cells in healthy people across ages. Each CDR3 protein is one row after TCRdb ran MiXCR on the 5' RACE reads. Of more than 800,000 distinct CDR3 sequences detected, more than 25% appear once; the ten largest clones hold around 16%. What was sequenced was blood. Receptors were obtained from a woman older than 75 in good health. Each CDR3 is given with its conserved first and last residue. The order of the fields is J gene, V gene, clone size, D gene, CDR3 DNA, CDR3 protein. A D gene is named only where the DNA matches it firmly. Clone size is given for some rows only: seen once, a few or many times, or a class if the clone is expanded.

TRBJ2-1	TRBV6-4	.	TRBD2	TGTGCCAGCAGTGACTCTCAGCTAGCGGGGAGGGATGAGCAGTTCTTC	CASSDSQLAGRDEQFF
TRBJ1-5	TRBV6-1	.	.	TGTGCCAGCGCGCGGGGCTTGAGCAATCAGCCCCGGCATTTT	CASARGLSNQPRHF
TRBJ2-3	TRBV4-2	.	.	TGTGCCAACAGCCGAGGGCGGAACACAGATACGCAGTATTTT	CANSRGRNTDTQYF
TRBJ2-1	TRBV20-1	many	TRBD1	TGCAGTGCTCCCCGACAGGGGAGACCCACCAATGAGCAGTTCTTC	CSAPRQGRPTNEQFF
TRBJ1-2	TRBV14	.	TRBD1	TGTGCCAGCAGCCAAGTGTCCAGGGGGGATGGCTACACCTTC	CASSQVSRGDGYTF
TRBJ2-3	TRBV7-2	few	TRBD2	TGTGCCAGCAGCTTCGGGGAGGGATTGGGGGGGCAGTATTTT	CASSFGEGLGGQYF
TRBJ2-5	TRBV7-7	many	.	TGTGCCAGCAGCCTCTTATCAGGGGAAGAGACCCAGTACTTC	CASSLLSGEETQYF
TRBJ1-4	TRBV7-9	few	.	TGTGCCAGCGGCTCAGTGGGGGAAAAACTGTTTTTT	CASGSVGEKLFF
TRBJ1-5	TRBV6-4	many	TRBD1	TGTGCCAGCAGTGGCCATCCGACAGGGAATCAGCCCCAGCATTTT	CASSGHPTGNQPQHF
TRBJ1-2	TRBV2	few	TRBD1	TGTGCCAGCAGCGGGGGACAGGGGACGGGTGGCTACACCTTC	CASSGGQGTGGYTF
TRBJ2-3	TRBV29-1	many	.	TGCAGCGTTGTGGACTCCACAGATACGCAGTATTTT	CSVVDSTDTQYF
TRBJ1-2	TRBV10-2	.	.	TGCGCCAGCAGTGGAGTGATCCCTTGGCAGGGGTATGGCTACACCTTC	CASSGVIPWQGYGYTF
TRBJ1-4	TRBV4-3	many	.	TGCGCCAGCAGCCAAGTCTCAAGTGAAAAACTGTTTTTT	CASSQVSSEKLFF
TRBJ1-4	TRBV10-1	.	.	TGCGCCAGCAGTGACCACAGGACTAATGAAAAACTGTTTTTT	CASSDHRTNEKLFF
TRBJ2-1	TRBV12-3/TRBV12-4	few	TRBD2	TGTGCCAGCAGTTTCGACGGGGGGGCAGATGAGCAGTTCTTC	CASSFDGGADEQFF
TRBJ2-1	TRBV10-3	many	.	TGTGCCATCAGTGAGTCAGCTCGGGAGCAGTTCTTC	CAISESAREQFF
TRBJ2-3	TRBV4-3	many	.	TGCGCCAGCAGCCACGGAGAGGGATCAGATACGCAGTATTTT	CASSHGEGSDTQYF
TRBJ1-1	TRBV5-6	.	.	TGTGCCAGCAGCTTACGGGACATTGAAGCTTTCTTT	CASSLRDIEAFF
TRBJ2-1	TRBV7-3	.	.	TGTGCCAGCAGCCCCCGCGTCGCGAGCCCGCATGAGCAGTTCTTC	CASSPRVASPHEQFF
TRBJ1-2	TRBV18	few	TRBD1	TGTGCCAGCTCACCACAACTGTACAGGGACAGCTATGGCTACACCTTC	CASSPQLYRDSYGYTF
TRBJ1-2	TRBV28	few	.	TGTGCCAGCAGTTCGATGGACTATGGCTACACCTTC	CASSSMDYGYTF
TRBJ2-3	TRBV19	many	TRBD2	TGTGCCAGTAGTCTGAGGACTAGCGGGGGATCTAGGGATACGCAGTATTTT	CASSLRTSGGSRDTQYF
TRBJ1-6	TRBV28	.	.	TGTGCCGGCAGCACCGGGGACCGATATAATTCACCCCTCCACTTT	CAGSTGDRYNSPLHF
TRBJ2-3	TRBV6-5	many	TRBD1	TGTGCCAGCAGTTCCCACATAGGGTGGGACAGGGACGCAGATACGCAGTATTTT	CASSSHIGWDRDADTQYF
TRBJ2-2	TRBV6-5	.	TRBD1	TGTGCCAGCAAAAATAGACAGGGGAACACCGGGGAGCTGTTTTTT	CASKNRQGNTGELFF
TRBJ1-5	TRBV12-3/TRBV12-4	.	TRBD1	TGTGCCAGCAGTGCCGACAGGGATGGCAATCAGCCCCAGCATTTT	CASSADRDGNQPQHF
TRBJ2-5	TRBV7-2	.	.	TGTGCCAGCAGCTCTCTACAGGGACGGGGAGAGCAGTACTTC	CASSSLQGRGEQYF
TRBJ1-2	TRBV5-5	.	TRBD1	TGTGCCAGCAGTTTTGGGGGACAGGGGGCGCCTGGCTACACCTTC	CASSFGGQGAPGYTF
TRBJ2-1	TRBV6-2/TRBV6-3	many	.	TGTGCCAGCAGTTACTCGAAGTTAGCGGCATTGGATGAGCAGTTCTTC	CASSYSKLAALDEQFF
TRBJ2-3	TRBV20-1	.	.	TGCAGCGCTAGGGAGCGGGTCACAGATGCGCAGTATTTT	CSARERVTDAQYF
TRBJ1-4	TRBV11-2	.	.	TGTGCCAGCAGCTTATCGCGGGGCGCAACTAATGAAAAACTGTTTTTT	CASSLSRGATNEKLFF
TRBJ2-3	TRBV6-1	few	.	TGTGCCAGCAGTCAAGGCGGCCTCACAGATACGCAGTATTTT	CASSQGGLTDTQYF